The entry below describes one T cell receptor beta chain. The V segment lost 5 bases and the J segment 4 bases; nucleotides outside the gene matches: 8. From germline, CDR1 is SGHVS and CDR2 FNYEAQ. The CDR3 extends over 14 amino acids. This sample stems from a study of CD8+ T cells in alopecia areata. Sequencing relied on a cDNA template that was reverse transcribed from extracted RNA. Sequenced by immunoSEQ multiplex PCR; TCRdb stores in-frame clones only, minus some. The data show roughly 140,000 clones, about three fifths seen once. The rearrangement uses TRBV7-6 and TRBJ2-7, with 7 bases identical to TRBD1. This TCR derives from a human donor in good health. The sample taken for sequencing was CD8+ T cells sorted from blood. The CDR3 DNA sequence: TGTGCCAGCAGCACAGGGGTCGGTGAATACGAGCAGTACTTC. Residues: CASSTGVGEYEQYF. Variable domain in full (rest from reference TRBV7-6 and TRBJ2-7): GAGVSQSPRYKVTKRGQDVALRCDPISGHVSLYWYRQALGQGPEFLTYFNYEAQQDKSGLPNDRFSAERPEGSISTLTIQRTEQRDSAMYRCASSTGVGEYEQYFGPGTRLTVT.